The clone carrying this TCR beta chain was recorded once. What it binds is unknown. The entry originates in a study of OX40 agonist ivuxolimab in advanced cancers. Study-wide background: The study reported partial responses in three patients: one hepatocellular carcinoma, two cutaneous melanoma. Points from the study as a whole: At doses 0.1 to 3.0 mg/kg, CD4+ and CD8+ clones expanded. Near-lowest levels of clonal expansion characterized partial responders at 0.1-3.0 mg/kg.

Patients were ineligible given autoimmune disease history or systemic immunosuppression. The protocol was immunoSEQ multiplex PCR, while the TCRdb copy is restricted to in-frame clones and leaves out a portion. The sample consists of tens of thousands of clones, over 90% of them appearing once. V gave up 6 bases and J gave up 0 bases, with 12 bases separating them. The CDR3 sequence is 16 residues long. CDR1 and CDR2 from the germline V gene are MDHEN and SYDVKM. This rearrangement joins TRBV28 to TRBJ1-6, with D maybe TRBD1 (6 bases). The starting material was CD4+ or CD8+ T cells sorted from blood, obtained in a trial of the OX40 agonist ivuxolimab. This clonotype originated in an adult with an advanced solid tumor such as melanoma, head and neck, liver or kidney cancer. The CDR3 region has the DNA TGTGCCAGCAGGGAGGGGACAAGCTCCTATAATTCACCCCTCCACTTT. This encodes CASREGTSSYNSPLHF.